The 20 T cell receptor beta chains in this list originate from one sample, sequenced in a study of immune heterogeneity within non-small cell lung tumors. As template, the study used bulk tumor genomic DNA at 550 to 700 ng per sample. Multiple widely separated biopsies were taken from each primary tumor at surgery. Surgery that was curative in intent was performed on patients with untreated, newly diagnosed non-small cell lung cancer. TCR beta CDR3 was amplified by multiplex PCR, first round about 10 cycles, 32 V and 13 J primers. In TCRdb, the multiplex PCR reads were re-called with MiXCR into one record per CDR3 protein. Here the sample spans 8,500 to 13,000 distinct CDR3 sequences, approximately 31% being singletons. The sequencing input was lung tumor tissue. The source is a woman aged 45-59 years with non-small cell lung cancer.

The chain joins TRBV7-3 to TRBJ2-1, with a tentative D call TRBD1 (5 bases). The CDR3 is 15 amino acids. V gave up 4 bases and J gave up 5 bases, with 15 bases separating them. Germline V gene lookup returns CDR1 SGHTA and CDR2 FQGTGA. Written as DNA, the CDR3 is TGTGCCAGCAGCTCACAGGATTCGGCCGACAATGAGCAGTTCTTC. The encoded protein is CASSSQDSADNEQFF.

CDR3 bases: TGTGCCAGTTGCCGGTGGGAAGCCGGGGAGCTGTTTTTT. It translates to CASCRWEAGELFF. The chain combines TRBV2 with TRBJ2-2, with no clear D. In germline, CDR1 is SNHLY, CDR2 FYNNEI. This CDR3 is built from 13 residues. Between the trimmed V and J ends, which lost 9 bases and 6 bases, there was a span of 14 bases.

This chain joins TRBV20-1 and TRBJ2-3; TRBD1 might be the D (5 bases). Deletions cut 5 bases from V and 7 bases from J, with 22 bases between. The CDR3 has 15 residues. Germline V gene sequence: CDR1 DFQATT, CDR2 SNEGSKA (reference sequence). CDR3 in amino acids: CSARLRQLMLYTQYF. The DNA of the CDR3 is TGCAGTGCTCGGCTAAGACAGCTAATGTTATATACGCAGTATTTT.

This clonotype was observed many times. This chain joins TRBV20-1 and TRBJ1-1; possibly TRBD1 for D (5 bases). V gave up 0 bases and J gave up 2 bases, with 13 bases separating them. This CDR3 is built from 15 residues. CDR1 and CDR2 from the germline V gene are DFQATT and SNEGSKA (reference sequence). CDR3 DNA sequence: TGCAGTGCTAGAGATTGGGGCGGGAGTAACACTGAAGCTTTCTTT. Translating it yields CSARDWGGSNTEAFF.

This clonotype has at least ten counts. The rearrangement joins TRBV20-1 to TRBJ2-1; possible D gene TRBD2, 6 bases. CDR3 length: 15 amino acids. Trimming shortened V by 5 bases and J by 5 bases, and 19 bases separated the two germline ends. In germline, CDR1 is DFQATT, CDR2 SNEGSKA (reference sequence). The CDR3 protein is CSAYTSQFTHNEQFF. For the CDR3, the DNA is TGCAGTGCTTATACTAGCCAATTTACGCACAATGAGCAGTTCTTC.

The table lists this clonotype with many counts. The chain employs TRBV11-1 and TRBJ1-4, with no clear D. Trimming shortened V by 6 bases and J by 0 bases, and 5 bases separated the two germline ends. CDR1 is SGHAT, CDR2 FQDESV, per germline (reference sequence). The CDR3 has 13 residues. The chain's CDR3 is CASSSPTNEKLFF. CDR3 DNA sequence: TGTGCCAGCAGTTCTCCAACTAATGAAAAACTGTTTTTT.

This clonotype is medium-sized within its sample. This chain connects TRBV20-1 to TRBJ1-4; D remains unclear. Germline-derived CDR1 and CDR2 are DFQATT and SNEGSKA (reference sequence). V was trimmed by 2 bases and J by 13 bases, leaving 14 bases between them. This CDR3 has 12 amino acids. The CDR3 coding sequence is TGCAGTGCTAGATTCCAGGAGAAGGGACTGTTTTTT. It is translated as CSARFQEKGLFF.

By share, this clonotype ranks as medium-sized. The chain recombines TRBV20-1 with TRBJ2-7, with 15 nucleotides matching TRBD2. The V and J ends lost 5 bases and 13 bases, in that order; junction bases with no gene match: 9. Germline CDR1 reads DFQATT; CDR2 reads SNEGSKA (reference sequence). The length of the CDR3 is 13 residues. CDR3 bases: TGCAGTGCTTTTCGGACTAGCGGGAGGGGCCTCTACTTC. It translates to CSAFRTSGRGLYF.

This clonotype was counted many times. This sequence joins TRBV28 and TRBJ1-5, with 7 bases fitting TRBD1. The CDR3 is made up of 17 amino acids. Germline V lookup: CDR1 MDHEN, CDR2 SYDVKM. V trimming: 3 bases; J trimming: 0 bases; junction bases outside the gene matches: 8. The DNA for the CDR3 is TGTGCCAGCAGTTTCCCCGGGACAGACTTTAGCAATCAGCCCCAGCATTTT. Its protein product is CASSFPGTDFSNQPQHF.

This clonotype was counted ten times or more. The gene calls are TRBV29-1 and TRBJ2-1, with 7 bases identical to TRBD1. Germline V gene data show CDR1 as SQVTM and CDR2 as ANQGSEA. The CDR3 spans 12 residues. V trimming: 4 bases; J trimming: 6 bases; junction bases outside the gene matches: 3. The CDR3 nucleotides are TGCAGCGTTGGGGGACAGACCAATGAGCAGTTCTTC. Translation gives CSVGGQTNEQFF.

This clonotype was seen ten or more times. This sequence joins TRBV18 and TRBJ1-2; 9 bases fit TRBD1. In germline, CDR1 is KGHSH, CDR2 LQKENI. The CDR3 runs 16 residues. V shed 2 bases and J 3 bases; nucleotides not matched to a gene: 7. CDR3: CASSPGKDRGDYGYTF. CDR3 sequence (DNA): TGTGCCAGCTCACCAGGGAAGGACAGGGGTGACTATGGCTACACCTTC. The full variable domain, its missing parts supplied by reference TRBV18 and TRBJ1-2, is NAGVMQNPRHLVRRRGQEARLRCSPMKGHSHVYWYRQLPEEGLKFMVYLQKENIIDESGMPKERFSAEFPKEGPSILRIQQVVRGDSAAYFCASSPGKDRGDYGYTFGSGTRLTVV.

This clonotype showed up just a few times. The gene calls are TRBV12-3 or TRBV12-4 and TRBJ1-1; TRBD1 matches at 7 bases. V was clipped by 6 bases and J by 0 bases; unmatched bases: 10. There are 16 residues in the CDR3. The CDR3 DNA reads TGTGCCAGCAGGCGACCGGGACAGTTCGTGAACACTGAAGCTTTCTTT. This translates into CASRRPGQFVNTEAFF.

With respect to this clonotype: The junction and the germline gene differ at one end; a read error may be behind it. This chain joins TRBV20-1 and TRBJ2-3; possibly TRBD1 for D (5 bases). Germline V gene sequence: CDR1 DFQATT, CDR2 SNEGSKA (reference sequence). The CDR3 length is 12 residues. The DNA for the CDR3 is TGCAGTGCGGGGCAGGTGGCAGATACGGAGTATTTT. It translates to CSAGQVADTEYF.

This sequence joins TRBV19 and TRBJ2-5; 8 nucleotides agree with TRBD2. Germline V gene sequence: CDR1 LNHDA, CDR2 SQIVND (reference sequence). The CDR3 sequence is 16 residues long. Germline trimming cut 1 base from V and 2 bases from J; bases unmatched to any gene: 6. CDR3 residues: CASSIGGAGDQETQYF. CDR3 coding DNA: TGTGCCAGTAGTATAGGGGGAGCGGGGGATCAAGAGACCCAGTACTTC.

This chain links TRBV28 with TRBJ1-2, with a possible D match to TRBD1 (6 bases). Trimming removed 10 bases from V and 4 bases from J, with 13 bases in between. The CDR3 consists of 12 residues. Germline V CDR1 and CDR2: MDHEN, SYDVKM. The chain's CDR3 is CAIQQGGYGYTF. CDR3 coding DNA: TGTGCCATCCAACAGGGCGGCTATGGCTACACCTTC.

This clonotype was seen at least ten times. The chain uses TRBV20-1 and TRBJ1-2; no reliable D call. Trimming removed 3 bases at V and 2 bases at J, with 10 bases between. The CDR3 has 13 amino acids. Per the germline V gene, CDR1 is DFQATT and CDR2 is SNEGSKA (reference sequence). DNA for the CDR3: TGCAGTGCTAGCCTACTGCAGAACTATGGCTACACCTTC. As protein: CSASLLQNYGYTF.

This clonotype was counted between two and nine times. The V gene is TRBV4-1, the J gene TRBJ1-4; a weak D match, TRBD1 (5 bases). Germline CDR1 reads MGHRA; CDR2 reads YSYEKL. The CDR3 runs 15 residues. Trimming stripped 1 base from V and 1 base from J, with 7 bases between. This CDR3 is CASSQVGVTNEKLFF. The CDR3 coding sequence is TGCGCCAGCAGCCAAGTGGGGGTAACTAATGAAAAACTGTTTTTT.

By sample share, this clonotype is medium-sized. The CDR3 DNA reads as TGTGCCAGCAGGAGGGGAGGGGGGGACAACAATCAGCCCCAGCATTTT. It is translated as CASRRGGGDNNQPQHF. The V gene is TRBV11-2, the J gene TRBJ1-5; D might be TRBD1 (6 bases). Trimming removed 6 bases at V and 3 bases at J, with 18 bases between. The CDR3 runs to 16 residues. Looked up from germline, CDR1 is SGHAT and CDR2 is FQNNGV.

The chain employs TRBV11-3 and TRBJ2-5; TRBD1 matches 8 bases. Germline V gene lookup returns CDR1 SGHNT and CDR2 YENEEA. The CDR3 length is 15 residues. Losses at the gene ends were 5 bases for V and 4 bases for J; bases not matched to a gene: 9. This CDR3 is CASSTSPGGSETQYF. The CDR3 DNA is TGTGCCAGCAGCACAAGCCCAGGGGGCTCAGAGACCCAGTACTTC.

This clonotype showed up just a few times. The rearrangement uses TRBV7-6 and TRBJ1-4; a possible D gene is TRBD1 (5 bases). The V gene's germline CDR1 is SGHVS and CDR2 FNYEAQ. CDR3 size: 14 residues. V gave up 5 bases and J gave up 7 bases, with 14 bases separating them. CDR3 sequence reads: CASSPQGGTEKLFF. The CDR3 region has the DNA TGTGCCAGCAGCCCCCAGGGAGGGACTGAAAAACTGTTTTTT.